This T cell receptor beta chain originates from a study of cytomegalovirus exposure and HLA in healthy donors. With V trimmed by 4 bases and J by 1 base, 2 bases remained unmatched. Germline lookup yields CDR1 SGHDT and CDR2 YYEEEE. This CDR3 comprises 14 residues. As regards this clone: Its antigen is unknown.

General study findings and limits: Cytomegalovirus-associated TCR beta chains were listed, numbering some 150. Cytomegalovirus status, reportedly, was diagnosed with high specificity and sensitivity by the classifier.

Separation from the approximately 670-subject first cohort characterized the roughly 120-subject validation cohort, to which the donors belonged. Generated by immunoSEQ multiplex PCR, the TCRdb table keeps only in-frame clones and is missing some. The sample carries about 120,000 clones, more than 75% recorded once. The sequence was collected from a woman under 40 in good health and CMV-seronegative. Material: PBMCs. V and J are TRBV5-6 and TRBJ2-7; 10 bases match TRBD1. This CDR3 reads CASSRGQGSYEQYF. CDR3 nucleotides: TGTGCCAGCAGCCGGGGACAGGGGTCCTACGAGCAGTACTTC.